The following is a TCR beta chain sequence with its context. Other DNA sequences in this specimen translate into the identical CDR3. Sequencing used immunoSEQ multiplex PCR; TCRdb keeps in-frame clones, though not all of them. The repertoire has roughly 2.5 million clones, around nine tenths of them found once; the top ten carry under 0.15%. The data originate from a study of shared clonotypes between healthy human individuals. The trim removed 5 bases at V and 2 bases at J, leaving 2 bases unmatched. Germline V gene data show CDR1 as MNHNS and CDR2 as SASEGT. There are 13 residues in the CDR3. This receptor was obtained from a man younger than 35 in good health. Sequenced sample: naive CD4+ T cells sorted from blood. As to subset: CD45RA+ positively selected. The chain has TRBV6-1 and TRBJ1-2; 7 positions agree with TRBD1. CDR3 sequence reads: CASSLTGNYGYTF. As DNA, the CDR3 is TGTGCCAGCAGTTTGACAGGGAACTATGGCTACACCTTC.